A single sample is the source of the 30 T cell receptor beta chains below, sequenced in a study of T cell repertoires in cytomegalovirus infection. The antigens for these receptors are not known. TCRdb ran MiXCR on the reads and lists one entry per CDR3 protein. The data show around 900,000 distinct CDR3 sequences, roughly 31% seen once. The sequencing here drew on cultured CD8+ T cells from PBMCs, taken from culture after CMV antigen stimulation. The source is a human donor in good health (CMV status not recorded). Some clones in this sample may be carry-over from other donors' samples.

In the case of this clonotype: It may be a read error: a sequence one base away is much more abundant. The genes are TRBV9 and TRBJ1-1; D gene ambiguous. The CDR3 has 12 amino acids. The V gene's germline CDR1 is SGDLS and CDR2 YYNGEE. The V and J ends lost 7 bases and 1 base respectively, with 8 bases between them. CDR3 bases: TGTGCCAGCGGTGTGGGGAACACTGAAGCTTTCTTT. Translating it yields CASGVGNTEAFF.

This clonotype was counted a few times. The rearrangement joins TRBV6-5 to TRBJ2-5, with 8 bases identical to TRBD2. J lost 5 bases, V lost 0 bases, and 14 bases had no gene match. Germline V gene sequence: CDR1 MNHEY, CDR2 SVGAGI. The CDR3 contains 18 residues. Here the CDR3 reads CASSYSTSSAGVEETQYF. CDR3 DNA sequence: TGTGCCAGCAGTTACTCGACATCTTCAGCGGGGGTGGAGGAGACCCAGTACTTC.

This clonotype was observed a few times. The J gene is TRBJ2-7, the V gene TRBV4-1, with D unclear. Per germline, CDR1 MGHRA and CDR2 YSYEKL. Trimming took 2 bases from V and 7 from J, leaving 12 bases between them. The CDR3 is 13 residues long. CDR3 bases: TGCGCCAGCAGCCAACCCCCGGGCCCTGAGCAGTACGTC. This encodes CASSQPPGPEQYV.

V is TRBV15 and J is TRBJ1-2, with 10 bases identical to TRBD1. This CDR3 has 15 amino acids. Germline-derived CDR1 and CDR2 are LNHNV and YYDKDF (reference sequence). Trimming cost V 6 bases and J 3 bases; bases outside gene matches: 7. CDR3 sequence (DNA): TGTGCCACCAGGAAGACAGGGGGCCGTGACTATGGCTACACCTTC. It is translated as CATRKTGGRDYGYTF.

This clonotype showed up just a few times. The rearrangement links TRBV4-3 to TRBJ2-1, with 13 bases that match TRBD2. CDR1 is LGHNA, CDR2 YSLEER, per germline. J was trimmed by 1 base and V by 3 bases; bases with no gene match: 3. The CDR3 consists of 17 residues. The DNA for the CDR3 is TGCGCCAGCAGCCACCGACTAGCGGGGGGTTCCTACAATGAGCAGTTCTTC. Translated, it gives CASSHRLAGGSYNEQFF.

The sample holds many counts of this clonotype. This chain connects TRBV12-3 or TRBV12-4 to TRBJ1-4, with 7 positions matching TRBD1. The CDR3 consists of 13 residues. Trimming removed 5 bases from V and 7 bases from J; junction bases left unmatched: 4. The CDR3 loop reads CASSQGTAEKLFF. In DNA form, the CDR3 reads TGTGCCAGCAGTCAAGGGACAGCTGAAAAACTGTTTTTT.

The sample holds a few counts of this clonotype. The rearrangement links TRBV28 to TRBJ2-7; the D is unclear. In germline, CDR1 is MDHEN, CDR2 SYDVKM. Trimming left V 10 bases short and J 2 bases short, with 18 bases between. The CDR3 is made up of 14 amino acids. CDR3 bases: TGTGCCAACAATTTCACCGCCACGACCTACGAGCAGTACGTC. Protein product: CANNFTATTYEQYV.

The chain couples TRBV5-1 to TRBJ2-1; either TRBD1 or TRBD2 may supply D (5 bases each). The CDR3 has 14 residues. Germline-derived CDR1 and CDR2 are SGHRS and YFSETQ. V was pared by 4 bases and J by 3 bases, with 11 bases between. CDR3: CASSARDVYNEQFF. As DNA, the CDR3 is TGCGCCAGCAGCGCACGGGACGTCTACAATGAGCAGTTCTTC.

The CDR3 reads CASSSRTGVRYGYTF. The CDR3 DNA follows: TGTGCCAGCAGTTCCCGGACAGGGGTGCGGTATGGCTACACCTTC. V usage is TRBV6-6 and J usage is TRBJ1-2; 9 nucleotides agree with TRBD1. Trimming at V came to 4 bases and at J to 5 bases, leaving 8 bases not matched to a gene. This CDR3 contains 15 residues. Germline V gives CDR1 MNHNY, CDR2 SVGAGI (reference sequence).

Comments on this clonotype: This sequence may be a read error, since a much larger clone differs from it by one base. The rearrangement joins TRBV7-8 to TRBJ2-2; maybe TRBD1 (5 bases). The CDR3 is 15 amino acids. Germline CDR1 SGHVS, CDR2 FQNEAQ. Trimming pared 2 bases from V and 5 bases from J, leaving 12 bases between. The CDR3 sequence is CASSLIRGRTGELFF. The CDR3 DNA reads as TGTGCCAGCAGCTTAATTAGGGGAAGGACCGGGGAGCTGTTTTTT.

Details on this clonotype: With a much larger clone just one base away, this may be a read error. V usage is TRBV7-9 and J usage is TRBJ2-1; D uncertain. CDR3 length: 13 amino acids. V was cut by 3 bases and J by 7 bases, with 10 bases left in between. Germline CDR1 and CDR2: SEHNR and FQNEAQ (reference sequence). The CDR3 loop is CASSLQWANEQFF. The CDR3 DNA follows: TGTGCCAGCAGCTTGCAGTGGGCTAATGAGCAGTTCTTC.

The chain combines TRBV7-2 with TRBJ2-7; D remains unclear. Trimming took 3 bases from V and 3 from J, leaving 12 bases between them. The length of the CDR3 is 14 residues. The V gene's germline CDR1 is SGHTA and CDR2 FQGNSA. CDR3 loop: CASSFVGSVYEQYF. In nucleotides, the CDR3 is TGTGCCAGCAGCTTTGTGGGGTCGGTCTACGAGCAGTACTTC.

CDR3 nucleotide sequence: TGTGCCAGCATTGGGGGACAGGTCTACGAGCAGTACTTC. Translating gives CASIGGQVYEQYF. This rearrangement joins TRBV2 to TRBJ2-7, with 8 positions matching TRBD1. In germline, CDR1 is SNHLY, CDR2 FYNNEI. This CDR3 has 13 residues. The junction had 5 bases not matched to a gene; V was cut back by 7 bases and J by 3 bases.

The V and J genes are TRBV4-3 and TRBJ1-1, with D possibly matching TRBD1 (5 bases). CDR3 size: 21 residues. Germline CDR1 LGHNA, CDR2 YSLEER. V gave up 0 bases and J gave up 2 bases, with 28 bases separating them. The CDR3 sequence: CASSQDRRQPIDGSTNTEAFF. CDR3 nucleotide sequence: TGCGCCAGCAGCCAAGATCGGCGACAGCCTATCGACGGGTCGACAAACACTGAAGCTTTCTTT.

This clonotype was seen more than once but under ten times. This chain uses TRBV4-1 with TRBJ1-2, with 7 bases identical to TRBD1. Germline trimming cut 0 bases from V and 0 bases from J; bases unmatched to any gene: 4. The germline CDR1 and CDR2 sequences are MGHRA and YSYEKL. The CDR3 covers 16 residues. The CDR3 coding sequence is TGCGCCAGCAGCCAAGAGAGGGACAGAGCTAACTATGGCTACACCTTC. This sequence encodes CASSQERDRANYGYTF.

The rearrangement uses TRBV14 and TRBJ1-1; TRBD1 is a possible D gene (6 bases). The CDR3 has 15 residues. Germline V CDR1 and CDR2: SGHDN, FVKESK. V was trimmed by 1 base and J by 0 bases, leaving 9 bases between them. CDR3 in DNA: TGTGCCAGCAGCCAAGGGGCAGGGGTGAACACTGAAGCTTTCTTT. Protein: CASSQGAGVNTEAFF. Supplemented by reference TRBV14 and TRBJ1-1, the full variable domain reads EAGVTQFPSHSVIEKGQTVTLRCDPISGHDNLYWYRRVMGKEIKFLLHFVKESKQDESGMPNNRFLAERTGGTYSTLKVQPAELEDSGVYFCASSQGAGVNTEAFFGQGTRLTVV.

This clonotype was recorded many times. The chain couples TRBV7-2 to TRBJ1-1; the D gene is possibly TRBD1 (5 bases). V lost 1 base and J 1 base, leaving 13 bases between the germline ends. CDR3 length: 16 residues. CDR1 and CDR2 (germline): SGHTA, FQGNSA. In nucleotides, the CDR3 is TGTGCCAGCAGCTTAGAGGCGGGCAGGGCGAACACTGAAGCTTTCTTT. Protein sequence: CASSLEAGRANTEAFF.

This clonotype was picked up a small number of times. The V and J genes are TRBV7-9 and TRBJ2-7, with 9 nucleotides matching TRBD2. CDR1 SEHNR and CDR2 FQNEAQ come from the germline V gene (reference sequence). The CDR3 is made up of 14 amino acids. V trimming: 4 bases; J trimming: 6 bases; junction bases outside the gene matches: 7. CDR3 sequence reads: CASSSAGLASEQYF. CDR3 in DNA: TGTGCCAGCAGCTCTGCGGGACTAGCTTCCGAGCAGTACTTC. Filled out from reference TRBV7-9 and TRBJ2-7, the complete variable domain reads DTGVSQNPRHKITKRGQNVTFRCDPISEHNRLYWYRQTLGQGPEFLTYFQNEAQLEKSRLLSDRFSAERPKGSFSTLEIQRTEQGDSAMYLCASSSAGLASEQYFGPGTRLTVT.

CDR3 in amino acids: CASSPRLDGTGELFF. CDR3 nucleotides: TGTGCCAGCAGCCCGAGGTTAGACGGCACCGGGGAGCTGTTTTTT. The genes are TRBV9 and TRBJ2-2; D gene unclear. V gave up 4 bases and J gave up 4 bases, with 14 bases separating them. The CDR3 consists of 15 residues. CDR1 is SGDLS and CDR2 is YYNGEE in the germline V gene.

The V call is TRBV28, the J call TRBJ2-7; D is uncertain. Germline values: CDR1 MDHEN, CDR2 SYDVKM. The CDR3 is made up of 13 amino acids. CDR3 sequence reads: CATDSPLSYKQYV. The DNA for the CDR3 is TGTGCCACCGACTCACCACTTTCCTACAAGCAGTACGTC.

This rearrangement joins TRBV28 to TRBJ1-1; 9 bases fit TRBD1. Germline V CDR1 and CDR2: MDHEN, SYDVKM. V was clipped by 3 bases and J by 0 bases; unmatched bases: 8. The CDR3 is made up of 17 amino acids. For the CDR3, the DNA is TGTGCCAGCAGTTTTATAACAACAGGGGGCTTGAACACTGAAGCTTTCTTT. It yields the protein CASSFITTGGLNTEAFF.

The chain couples TRBV7-9 to TRBJ1-2, with D unresolved. The length of the CDR3 is 13 residues. Germline V lookup: CDR1 SEHNR, CDR2 FQNEAQ (reference sequence). Trimming took off 5 bases at V and 5 bases at J, with 12 bases between the two ends. As DNA, the CDR3 is TGTGCCAGCAGCGAAGTTGACACTTATGGCTACACCTTC. It codes for CASSEVDTYGYTF.

In regard to this clonotype: One base away lies a much larger clone, so this may be a sequencing read error. The V and J genes are TRBV7-8 and TRBJ2-2; D may be TRBD1 or TRBD2 (5 bases each). CDR1 and CDR2 (germline): SGHVS, FQNEAQ. The CDR3 has 16 residues. The CDR3 protein is CVSSTGASSLTGELFF. In nucleotides, the CDR3 is TGTGTCAGCAGCACCGGGGCGTCAAGTTTAACCGGGGAGCTGTTTTTT.

A remark on this clonotype: An end of the junction does not agree with germline; a read error may underlie this. The chain employs TRBV20-1 and TRBJ2-1; 13 nucleotides line up with TRBD2. CDR1 and CDR2 from the germline V gene are DFQATT and SNEGSKA (reference sequence). The CDR3 is made up of 15 amino acids. CDR3 DNA sequence: TGCAGTGCCGATTCCGGGACTAGCGGGGTGGGTGAGCCGTTCTTC. Translation: CSADSGTSGVGEPFF.

The chain recombines TRBV15 with TRBJ1-1; D might be TRBD1 (6 bases). V lost 5 bases to trimming and J lost 1 base, with 8 bases between them. The CDR3 covers 13 residues. CDR1 and CDR2 (germline): LNHNV, YYDKDF (reference sequence). The CDR3 DNA reads TGTGCCACCAGCGGCAGGGGGAACACTGAAGCTTTCTTT. Translating it yields CATSGRGNTEAFF.

The CDR3 nucleotides read TGTGCCAGCAGTACCCAAGGACAGGGAGACCATGGCTACACCTTC. Encoded protein: CASSTQGQGDHGYTF. The rearrangement links TRBV27 to TRBJ1-2; 8 bases align to TRBD1. Germline CDR1 and CDR2: MNHEY and SMNVEV (reference sequence). The CDR3 spans 15 residues. Trimming cost V 5 bases and J 6 bases; bases outside gene matches: 11.

This clonotype was seen more than once but under ten times. The chain is built from TRBV7-6 and TRBJ2-5, with 10 bases fitting TRBD2. The ends lost 4 bases at V and 6 bases at J; junction bases unmatched: 11. The CDR3 contains 16 residues. Germline assignment: CDR1 SGHVS and CDR2 FNYEAQ. The DNA of the CDR3 is TGTGCCAGCAGCTACAGCGGGGGGGCCTCCTTGAAGACCCAGTACTTC. Residues: CASSYSGGASLKTQYF. Supplemented by reference TRBV7-6 and TRBJ2-5, the full variable domain reads GAGVSQSPRYKVTKRGQDVALRCDPISGHVSLYWYRQALGQGPEFLTYFNYEAQQDKSGLPNDRFSAERPEGSISTLTIQRTEQRDSAMYRCASSYSGGASLKTQYFGPGTRLLVL.

A few counts support this clonotype. The chain couples TRBV2 to TRBJ2-7, with a possible D match to TRBD2 (5 bases). V lost 6 bases and J lost 6, with 18 bases in between. Germline values: CDR1 SNHLY, CDR2 FYNNEI. This CDR3 comprises 14 residues. CDR3: CASSELAAGFEQYF. CDR3 sequence (DNA): TGTGCCAGCAGCGAACTCGCTGCGGGTTTCGAGCAGTACTTC.

This clonotype has more than one count but fewer than ten. The chain links TRBV6-1 to TRBJ2-2; D perhaps matches TRBD2 (5 bases). V lost 0 bases and J lost 0, with 20 bases in between. Germline V CDR1 and CDR2: MNHNS, SASEGT. There are 20 residues in the CDR3. For the CDR3, the DNA is TGTGCCAGCAGTGAAGCGGTTGCCCTAATTGGAGGAACGAACACCGGGGAGCTGTTTTTT. It encodes CASSEAVALIGGTNTGELFF.

This clonotype has more than one count but fewer than ten. The chain has TRBV27 and TRBJ2-2, with D possibly TRBD2 on 6 matching bases. The germline gives CDR1 MNHEY, CDR2 SMNVEV (reference sequence). This CDR3 has 15 residues. V lost 10 bases, J lost 5 bases, and 20 bases lay in between. The CDR3 loop is CATSNSQEGTGELFF. The DNA of the CDR3 is TGTGCCACCTCAAACTCCCAGGAGGGGACCGGGGAGCTGTTTTTT.